Only one count was recorded for the clone carrying this TCR beta chain. Construction of TCR beta libraries relied on iRepertoire HTBI primers and on Arm-PCR targeting CDR3 regions. MiXCR, run by TCRdb on the multiplex PCR reads, gives a single entry per CDR3 protein. The profile covers 300,000 to 400,000 distinct CDR3 sequences, with around 17% appearing a single time and about 32% taken by the ten largest. Time point indicated: newly diagnosed GD, antithyroid drugs for less than 3 months. Scientists built the TCR library using RNA that was extracted from PBMCs. Clinicians diagnosed Graves' disease using American Thyroid Association guidelines. This sample was included in a study of regulatory T cells in long-lasting Graves disease. The sample was also linked to a second study, of T cells in Graves' hyperthyroidism and ophthalmopathy.

The TCR sequence derives from a man between 35 and 55 years old with Graves disease. The sequences come from peripheral blood mononuclear cells (PBMCs), collected at new diagnosis, from a patient treated with antithyroid drugs.

The CDR3 is CASSQRIYADTQYF. As DNA, the CDR3 is TGTGCCAGCAGCCAAAGGATCTACGCAGATACGCAGTATTTT. V gene TRBV6-1 combines with J gene TRBJ2-3; D is uncertain. This CDR3 is built from 14 residues. The germline gives CDR1 MNHNS, CDR2 SASEGT. V gave up 6 bases and J gave up 4 bases, with 14 bases separating them.